This TCR beta chain was recovered during a study of T cell repertoires in cytomegalovirus infection. At the level of the study: Indications came from public TCR beta signatures; they pointed to CMV infection and to a matching HLA type. Study observations and caveats: Clonotypes of TCR beta that were HLA-C-restricted and CMV-specific dominated the ex vivo response. Cumulative frequency of public TCR beta families picked out carriers of CMV plus the relevant HLA.

TCRdb processed the reads anew with MiXCR; each CDR3 protein has one entry. The sample contains about 360,000 distinct CDR3 sequences, 18% of which appear only once. The V gene lost 7 bases and the J gene lost 7 bases, with 14 bases spanning the gap. This CDR3 is built from 13 residues. This clonotype was picked up a small number of times. Antigen unknown. This sequence may be a read error, since a much larger clone differs from it by one base. Sequenced material: PBMCs. This sequence was found in a human donor in good health (CMV status not recorded). Some clones in this sample may be carry-over from other donors' samples. The rearrangement joins TRBV12-3 or TRBV12-4 to TRBJ1-5; TRBD1 might be the D (5 bases). The CDR3 coding sequence is TGTGCCAGCAAAAAACAGGCAAAACAGCCCCAGCATTTT. It translates to CASKKQAKQPQHF.